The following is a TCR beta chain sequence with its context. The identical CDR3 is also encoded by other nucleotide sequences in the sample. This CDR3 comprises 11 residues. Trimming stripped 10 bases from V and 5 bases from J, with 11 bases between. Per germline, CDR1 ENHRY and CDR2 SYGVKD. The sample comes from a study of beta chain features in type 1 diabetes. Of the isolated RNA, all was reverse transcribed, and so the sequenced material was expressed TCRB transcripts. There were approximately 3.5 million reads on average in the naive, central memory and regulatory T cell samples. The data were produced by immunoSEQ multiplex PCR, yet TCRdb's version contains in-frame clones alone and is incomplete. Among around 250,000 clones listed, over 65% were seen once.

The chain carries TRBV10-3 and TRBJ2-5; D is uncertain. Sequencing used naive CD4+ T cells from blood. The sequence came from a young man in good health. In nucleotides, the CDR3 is TGTGCCACCGGCGGTGGGGAGACCCAGTACTTC. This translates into CATGGGETQYF.